The clone carrying this TCR beta chain was seen only once. This sample is drawn from a study of T cell repertoires in aging, cancer and after chemotherapy. The V and J ends lost 4 bases and 5 bases, in that order; junction bases with no gene match: 17. The CDR3 extends over 19 amino acids. The germline gives CDR1 KGHDR, CDR2 SFDVKD. TRB rearrangements spanning V, D and J were amplified using mixed TRB-A/B primers. MiXCR, applied by TCRdb to the multiplex PCR reads, yields one record per CDR3 protein. Of about 12,000 distinct CDR3 sequences listed, approximately 31% were seen once; the top ten hold about a tenth. The template was genomic DNA from peripheral blood, not RNA.

The TCR originated in a human donor in good health. The donor label of this sample is uncertain. Sequenced sample: blood. The chain links TRBV24-1 to TRBJ2-5, with 11 bases matching TRBD2. The CDR3 DNA reads as TGTGCCACCAGTGACCCCGGGGATAGCGGGGGGGCCGGTGTGGAGACCCAGTACTTC. It encodes CATSDPGDSGGAGVETQYF.